The TCR beta chain described here comes from a study of control samples from healthy donors and cancer patients. TCRdb's table, derived via immunoSEQ multiplex PCR, lists solely in-frame clones and lacks some. This sample's table reports approximately 190,000 clones. The length of the CDR3 is 17 residues. Germline CDR1 MNHEY, CDR2 SMNVEV (reference sequence). The V gene end was trimmed by 1 base and the J gene end by 7 bases; junction bases not matched to a gene: 11. The chain employs TRBV27 and TRBJ2-1, with 9 bases aligning to TRBD2. The clonotype was recovered from a woman aged 25 to 39 in good health. What was sequenced was blood. As DNA, the CDR3 is TGTGCCAGCAGTTTATACTCGCGGGGGGGCCCGGGGAATGAGCAGTTCTTC. This sequence encodes CASSLYSRGGPGNEQFF.